This record concerns one T cell receptor beta chain sequence. Germline CDR1 LNHDA, CDR2 SQIVND (reference sequence). The CDR3 extends over 12 amino acids. The germline V and J ends were trimmed by 5 bases and 7 bases, with 11 bases remaining between them. The data derive from a study of blood T cell repertoires in COVID-19. In the study overall: T cells, B-cell-depleted T cells, or PBMCs provided the cDNA or gDNA that served as material.

Residents of about 25 US areas, aged about 18 to 89 years, made up the participants. In Cohort 3, a recovered donor had either two negative PCRs, clearance, or symptom resolution. In the original analysis: Amplified reference gene primers provided the basis for estimating nucleated cell counts. Generated by immunoSEQ multiplex PCR, the TCRdb table keeps only in-frame clones and is missing some. D and trimming come from the DNA, and the V and J calls and clone size come from that table. The data hold about 210,000 clones, with roughly four fifths observed a single time. The clonotype comes from a man aged 40-49 years who had recovered from COVID-19. The chain recombines TRBV19 with TRBJ1-1, with unresolved D. Sequences were obtained from PBMCs or T cells enriched from blood (not recorded which). CDR3 coding DNA: TGTGCCAGTAGTGTATCAGAACGTGAAGCTTTCTTT. It specifies CASSVSEREAFF.